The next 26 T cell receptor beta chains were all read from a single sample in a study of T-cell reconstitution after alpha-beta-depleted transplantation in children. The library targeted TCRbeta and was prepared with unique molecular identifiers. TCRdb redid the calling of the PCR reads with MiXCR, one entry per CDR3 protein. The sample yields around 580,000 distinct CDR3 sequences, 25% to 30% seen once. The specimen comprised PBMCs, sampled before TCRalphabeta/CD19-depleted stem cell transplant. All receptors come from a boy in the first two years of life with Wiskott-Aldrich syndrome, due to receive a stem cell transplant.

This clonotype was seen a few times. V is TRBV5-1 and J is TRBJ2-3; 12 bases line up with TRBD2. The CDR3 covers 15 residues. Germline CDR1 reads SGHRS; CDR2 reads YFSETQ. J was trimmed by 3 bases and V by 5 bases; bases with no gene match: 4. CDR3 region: CASRTSGRGTDTQYF. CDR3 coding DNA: TGCGCCAGCAGGACTAGCGGGAGAGGGACAGATACGCAGTATTTT.

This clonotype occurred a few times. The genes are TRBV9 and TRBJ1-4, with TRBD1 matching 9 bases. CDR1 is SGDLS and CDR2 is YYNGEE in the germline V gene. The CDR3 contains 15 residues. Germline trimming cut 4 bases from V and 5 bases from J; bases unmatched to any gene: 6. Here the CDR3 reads CASSSGTGRNEKLFF. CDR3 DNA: TGTGCCAGCAGCTCCGGGACAGGGCGGAATGAAAAACTGTTTTTT.

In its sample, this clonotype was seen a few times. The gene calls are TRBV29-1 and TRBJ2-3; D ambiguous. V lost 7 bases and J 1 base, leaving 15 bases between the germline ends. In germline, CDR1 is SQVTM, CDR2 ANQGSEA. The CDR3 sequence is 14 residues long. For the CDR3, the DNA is TGCAGCGCACTGGGGTCTCGTCGCACAGATACGCAGTATTTT. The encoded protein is CSALGSRRTDTQYF.

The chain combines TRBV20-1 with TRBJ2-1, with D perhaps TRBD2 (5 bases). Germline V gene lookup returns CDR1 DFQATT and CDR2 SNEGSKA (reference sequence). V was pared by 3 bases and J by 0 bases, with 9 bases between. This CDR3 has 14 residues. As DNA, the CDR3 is TGCAGTGCTAGGTCCAGCGGCTCCTACAATGAGCAGTTCTTC. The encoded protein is CSARSSGSYNEQFF.

The CDR3 region has the DNA TGCAGTGCAAAACAGGGAATAAACTATGGCTACACCTTC. The encoded protein is CSAKQGINYGYTF. The chain combines TRBV20-1 with TRBJ1-2; tentatively, D is TRBD1 (6 bases). The germline CDR1 and CDR2 sequences are DFQATT and SNEGSKA (reference sequence). The CDR3 has 13 residues. Trimming took 6 bases from V and 2 from J, leaving 13 bases between them.

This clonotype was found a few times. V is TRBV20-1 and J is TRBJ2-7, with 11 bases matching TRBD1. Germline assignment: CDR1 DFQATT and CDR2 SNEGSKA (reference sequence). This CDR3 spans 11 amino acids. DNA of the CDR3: TGCAGGACGGACAGGGGGCACGAGCAGTACTTC. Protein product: CRTDRGHEQYF.

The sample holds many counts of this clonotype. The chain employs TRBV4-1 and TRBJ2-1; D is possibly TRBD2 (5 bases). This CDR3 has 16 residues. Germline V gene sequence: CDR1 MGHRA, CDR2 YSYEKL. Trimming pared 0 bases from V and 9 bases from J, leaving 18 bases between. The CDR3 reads CASSQDRDNSFSEQFF. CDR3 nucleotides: TGCGCCAGCAGCCAAGATCGGGATAACAGCTTCAGTGAGCAGTTCTTC.

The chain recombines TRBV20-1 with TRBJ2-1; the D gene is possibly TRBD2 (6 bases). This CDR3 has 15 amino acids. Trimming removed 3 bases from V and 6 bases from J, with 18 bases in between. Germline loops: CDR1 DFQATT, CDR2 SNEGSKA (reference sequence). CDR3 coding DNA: TGCAGTGCTAGGGCGGCTAGGGGACTTATCAATGAGCAGTTCTTC. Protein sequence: CSARAARGLINEQFF.

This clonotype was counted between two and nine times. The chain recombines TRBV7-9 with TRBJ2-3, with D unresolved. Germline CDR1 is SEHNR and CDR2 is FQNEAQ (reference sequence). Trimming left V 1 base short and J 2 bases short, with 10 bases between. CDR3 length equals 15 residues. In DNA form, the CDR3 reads TGTGCCAGCAGCTTAGGCAGTTTTTCCACAGATACGCAGTATTTT. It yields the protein CASSLGSFSTDTQYF.

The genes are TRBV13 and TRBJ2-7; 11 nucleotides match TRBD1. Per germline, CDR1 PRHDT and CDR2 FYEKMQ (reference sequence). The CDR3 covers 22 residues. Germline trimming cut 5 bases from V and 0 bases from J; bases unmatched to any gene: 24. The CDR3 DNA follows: TGTGCCAGCAGCCCCGGGACAGGGGGTCGGCTAGCGGCTATGTTCAGCTCCTACGAGCAGTACTTC. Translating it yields CASSPGTGGRLAAMFSSYEQYF.

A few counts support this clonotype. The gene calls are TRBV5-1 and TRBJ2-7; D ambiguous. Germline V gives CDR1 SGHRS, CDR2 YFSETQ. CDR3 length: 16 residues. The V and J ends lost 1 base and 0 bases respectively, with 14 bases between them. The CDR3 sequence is CASSLSQGRRSYEQYF. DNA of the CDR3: TGCGCCAGCAGCTTGAGTCAAGGGCGACGCTCCTACGAGCAGTACTTC.

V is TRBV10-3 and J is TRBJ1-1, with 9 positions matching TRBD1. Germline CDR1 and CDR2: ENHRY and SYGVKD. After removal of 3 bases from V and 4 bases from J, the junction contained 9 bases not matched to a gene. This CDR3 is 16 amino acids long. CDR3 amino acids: CAISDSLTGGRTEAFF. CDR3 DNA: TGTGCCATCAGTGACTCCCTTACAGGGGGCCGCACTGAAGCTTTCTTT.

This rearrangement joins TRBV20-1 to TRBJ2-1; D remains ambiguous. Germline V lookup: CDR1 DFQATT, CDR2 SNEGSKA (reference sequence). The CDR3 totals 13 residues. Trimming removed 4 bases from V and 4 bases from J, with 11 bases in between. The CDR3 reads CSAIGEIYNEQFF. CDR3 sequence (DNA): TGCAGTGCTATCGGAGAGATATACAATGAGCAGTTCTTC.

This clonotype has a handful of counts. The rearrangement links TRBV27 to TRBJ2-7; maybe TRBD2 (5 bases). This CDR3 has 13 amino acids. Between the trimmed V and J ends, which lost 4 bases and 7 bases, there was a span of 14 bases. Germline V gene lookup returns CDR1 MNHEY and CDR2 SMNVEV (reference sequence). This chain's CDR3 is CASSSSGLKEQYF. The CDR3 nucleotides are TGTGCCAGCAGTTCGAGCGGCCTGAAGGAGCAGTACTTC.

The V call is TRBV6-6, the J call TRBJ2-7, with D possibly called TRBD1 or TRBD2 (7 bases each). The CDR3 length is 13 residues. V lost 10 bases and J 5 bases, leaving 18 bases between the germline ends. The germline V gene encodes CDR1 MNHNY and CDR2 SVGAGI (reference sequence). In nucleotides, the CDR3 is TGTGCCACAGGGGAGGGGGCGCTGGACGAGCAGTACTTC. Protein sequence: CATGEGALDEQYF.

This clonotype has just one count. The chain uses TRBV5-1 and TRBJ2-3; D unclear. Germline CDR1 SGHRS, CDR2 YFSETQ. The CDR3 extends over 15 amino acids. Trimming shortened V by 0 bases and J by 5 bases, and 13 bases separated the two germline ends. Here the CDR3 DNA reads TGCGCCAGCAGCTTGGCCAGCCCGGCCCAAGATACGCAGTATTTT. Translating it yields CASSLASPAQDTQYF.

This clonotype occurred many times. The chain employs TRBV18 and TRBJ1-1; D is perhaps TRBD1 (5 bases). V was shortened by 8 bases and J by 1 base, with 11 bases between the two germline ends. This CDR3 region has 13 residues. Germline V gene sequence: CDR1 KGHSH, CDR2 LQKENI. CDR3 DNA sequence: TGTGCCAGCAGCCCGGGGGGGAACACTGAAGCTTTCTTT. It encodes CASSPGGNTEAFF.

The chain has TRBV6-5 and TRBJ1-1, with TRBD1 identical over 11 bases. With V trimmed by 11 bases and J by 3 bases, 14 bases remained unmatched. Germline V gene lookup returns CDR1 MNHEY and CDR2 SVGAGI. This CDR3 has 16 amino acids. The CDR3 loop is CAGRWDRGFIHTEAFF. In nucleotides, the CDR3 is TGTGCCGGCCGTTGGGACAGGGGGTTCATTCACACTGAAGCTTTCTTT.

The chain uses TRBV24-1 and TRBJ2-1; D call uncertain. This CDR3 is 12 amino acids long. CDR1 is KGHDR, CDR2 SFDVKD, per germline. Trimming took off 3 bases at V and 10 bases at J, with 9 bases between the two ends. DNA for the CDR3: TGTGCCACCAGTGATGCGAGGAACGAGCAGTTCTTC. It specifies CATSDARNEQFF.

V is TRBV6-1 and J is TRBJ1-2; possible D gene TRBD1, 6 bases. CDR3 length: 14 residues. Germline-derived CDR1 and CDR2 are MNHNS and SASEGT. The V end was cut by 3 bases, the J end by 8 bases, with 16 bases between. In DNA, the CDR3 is TGTGCCAGCAGTGAGATAACAGGGTCTCGAGGCTACACCTTC. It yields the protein CASSEITGSRGYTF.

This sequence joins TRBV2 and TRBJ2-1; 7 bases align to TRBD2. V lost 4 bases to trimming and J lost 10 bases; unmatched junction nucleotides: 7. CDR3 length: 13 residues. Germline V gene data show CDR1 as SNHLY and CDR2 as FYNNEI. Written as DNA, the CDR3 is TGTGCCAGCAGTGGAGCGGCGGGAGTGGAGCAGTTCTTC. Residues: CASSGAAGVEQFF.

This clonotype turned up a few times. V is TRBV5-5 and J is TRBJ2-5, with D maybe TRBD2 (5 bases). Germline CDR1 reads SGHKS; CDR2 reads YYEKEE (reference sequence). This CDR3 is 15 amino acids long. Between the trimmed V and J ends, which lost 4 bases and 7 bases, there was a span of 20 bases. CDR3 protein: CASSPNRESVMTQYF. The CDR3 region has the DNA TGTGCCAGCAGCCCAAACCGGGAATCGGTGATGACCCAGTACTTC.

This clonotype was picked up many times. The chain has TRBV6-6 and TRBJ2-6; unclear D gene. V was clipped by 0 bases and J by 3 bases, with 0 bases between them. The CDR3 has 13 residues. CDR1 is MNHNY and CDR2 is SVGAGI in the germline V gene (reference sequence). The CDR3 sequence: CASSYSGANVLTF. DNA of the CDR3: TGTGCCAGCAGTTACTCTGGGGCCAACGTCCTGACTTTC.

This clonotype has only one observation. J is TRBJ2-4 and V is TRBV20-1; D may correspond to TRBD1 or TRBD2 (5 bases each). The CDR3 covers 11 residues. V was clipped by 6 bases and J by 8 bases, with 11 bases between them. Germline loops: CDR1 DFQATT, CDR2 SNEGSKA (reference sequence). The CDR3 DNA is TGCAGTGCGCAACTAGGGGACATTCAGTACTTC. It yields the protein CSAQLGDIQYF.

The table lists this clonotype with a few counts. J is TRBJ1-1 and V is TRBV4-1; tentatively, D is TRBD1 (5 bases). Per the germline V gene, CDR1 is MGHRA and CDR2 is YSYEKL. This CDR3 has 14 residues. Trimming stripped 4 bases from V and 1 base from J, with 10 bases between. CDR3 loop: CASSPGASNTEAFF. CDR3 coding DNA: TGCGCCAGCAGCCCCGGGGCATCGAACACTGAAGCTTTCTTT.

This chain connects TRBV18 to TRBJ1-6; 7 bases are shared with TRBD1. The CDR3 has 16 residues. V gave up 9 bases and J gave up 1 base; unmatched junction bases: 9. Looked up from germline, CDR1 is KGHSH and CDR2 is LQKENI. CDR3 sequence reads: CASFSGTASYNSPLHF. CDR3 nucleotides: TGTGCCAGTTTTTCCGGGACAGCTTCCTATAATTCACCCCTCCACTTT.